These 6 T cell receptor beta chains originate from one sample sequenced in a study of T cell responses to AZD1222 COVID-19 vaccine. The table came from immunoSEQ multiplex PCR; TCRdb's copy has only in-frame clones and leaves some out. The repertoire includes 200,000 or so clones, around 92% of them detected once, and less than 11% sits in the top ten. The sample consisted of peripheral blood, taken on day 0 of AZD1222 vaccination. Source of these receptors: an adult in good health.

The chain employs TRBV6-4 and TRBJ2-3; perhaps TRBD2 as D (5 bases). Trimming shortened V by 3 bases and J by 3 bases, and 10 bases separated the two germline ends. The CDR3 has 14 residues. The germline V gene has CDR1 MRHNA and CDR2 SNTAGT. The CDR3 sequence is CASSEWGVTDTQYF. Here the CDR3 DNA reads TGTGCCAGCAGTGAATGGGGAGTAACAGATACGCAGTATTTT.

The chain has TRBV28 and TRBJ1-2, with 8 bases fitting TRBD1. CDR1 is MDHEN, CDR2 SYDVKM, per germline. Trimming removed 6 bases from V and 7 bases from J; junction bases left unmatched: 10. The CDR3 contains 14 residues. The CDR3 nucleotides are TGTGCCAGCAGCTCGGGACAGGAACCTGGTGGCTACACCTTC. This sequence encodes CASSSGQEPGGYTF.

The chain employs TRBV9 and TRBJ2-3; tentative D call: TRBD1 (5 bases). The V end lost 0 bases, the J end lost 5 bases, and 13 bases lay between the germline ends. The germline V gene has CDR1 SGDLS and CDR2 YYNGEE. CDR3 length equals 15 residues. CDR3 protein: CASSVGSAGRDTQYF. CDR3 nucleotides: TGTGCCAGCAGCGTAGGTAGTGCAGGGCGAGATACGCAGTATTTT. Looking up the rest from reference TRBV9 and TRBJ2-3 gives the full variable domain: DSGVTQTPKHLITATGQRVTLRCSPRSGDLSVYWYQQSLDQGLQFLIQYYNGEERAKGNILERFSAQQFPDLHSELNLSSLELGDSALYFCASSVGSAGRDTQYFGPGTRLTVL.

Remarks on this clone: One end of the junction does not line up with germline, which may come from a read error. The rearrangement links TRBV28 to TRBJ1-2; a possible D gene is TRBD1 (6 bases). Per germline, CDR1 MDHEN and CDR2 SYDVKM. The CDR3 is made up of 12 amino acids. The CDR3 coding sequence is TGTGCCAGCAGTTTAGGAGGGAGGACAGTCGACTTC. It codes for CASSLGGRTVDF.

The V gene is TRBV2, the J gene TRBJ1-1, with D tentatively TRBD1 (6 bases). Deletions cut 6 bases from V and 3 bases from J, with 17 bases between. This CDR3 has 15 amino acids. Per germline, CDR1 SNHLY and CDR2 FYNNEI. DNA of the CDR3: TGTGCCAGCAGCGTCCCGCGCGCAGGGGACACTGAAGCTTTCTTT. Amino acid sequence: CASSVPRAGDTEAFF.

J is TRBJ1-2 and V is TRBV30, with TRBD1 identical over 9 bases. V shed 2 bases and J 5 bases; nucleotides not matched to a gene: 3. This CDR3 comprises 13 residues. Germline-derived CDR1 and CDR2 are GTSNPN and SVGIG (reference sequence). The CDR3 nucleotides are TGTGCCTGGAGTACGACAGGGGGGTATGGCTACACCTTC. This sequence encodes CAWSTTGGYGYTF.